The following is a T cell receptor (beta chain) sequence with its context. Its antigen is unidentified. Treatment noted: roughly 20 received Ad26.COV2.S at low or high dose, single or two shots; about 5 received placebo; per-sample allocation not given. Specimen acquisition occurred on day 63 following the initial vaccine or placebo injection. An Ad26 vector carrying the Wuhan-strain SARS-CoV-2 spike served as the vaccine. These data come from a study of Ad26.COV2.S vaccination and SARS-CoV-2 variants. Notes on the study in general: Estimates derived from TCR breadth and depth analyses may have underestimated total T cell responses.

Using immunoSEQ multiplex PCR, the repertoire was profiled, and TCRdb retains in-frame clones only, with some absent. Of about 350,000 clones in the sample, roughly 89% were seen once. Trimming took off 5 bases at V and 7 bases at J, with 18 bases between the two ends. CDR1 is MNHNY, CDR2 SVGAGI, per germline (reference sequence). This CDR3 has 15 amino acids. Sequencing was performed on peripheral blood, taken in a trial of Ad26.COV2.S vaccine versus placebo. The clonotype originates from a person between 18 and 65 years old who received the Ad26.COV2.S COVID-19 vaccine or a placebo. V and J are TRBV6-6 and TRBJ1-5; a weak D match, TRBD1 (6 bases). The CDR3 DNA reads TGTGCCAGCAGTCCGGCGAGGGGGATTAAGCAGCCCCAGCATTTT. This sequence encodes CASSPARGIKQPQHF.